A selection of T cell receptor beta chains follows, all from one sample in a study of Ad26.COV2.S vaccination and SARS-CoV-2 variants. Sequenced by immunoSEQ multiplex PCR; TCRdb stores in-frame clones only, minus some. The sample lists more than 300,000 clones, 86% occurring once. The source was peripheral blood, collected in a trial of Ad26.COV2.S vaccine versus placebo. The receptor set was obtained from a person between 18 and 60 years old who received the Ad26.COV2.S COVID-19 vaccine or a placebo. CDR3s include the opening cysteine and the closing phenylalanine or tryptophan. A D gene is named only where the DNA matches it firmly. Rows give clone size only sometimes, using once, few, many, or a class for an expanded clone.

v_gene	d_gene	j_gene	abundance	CDR3aa	CDR3nt
TRBV6-5	NA	TRBJ2-7	NA	CASSTTGTSYEQYF	TGTGCCAGCAGTACGACAGGTACCTCCTACGAGCAGTACTTC
TRBV19	NA	TRBJ1-2	NA	CASSWGGISYGYTF	TGTGCCAGTAGTTGGGGAGGGATAAGCTATGGCTACACCTTC
TRBV10-3	TRBD1	TRBJ1-3	NA	CAISTTGTGRNTIYF	TGTGCCATCAGCACGACCGGGACAGGAAGAAACACCATATATTTT
TRBV27	TRBD1	TRBJ2-3	NA	CASRRTGVTDTQYF	TGTGCCAGCAGGAGGACAGGGGTTACAGATACGCAGTATTTT
TRBV7-2	NA	TRBJ2-3	NA	CASSGRDTQYF	TGTGCCAGCAGCGGTCGGGATACGCAGTATTTT
TRBV2	TRBD1	TRBJ1-4	NA	CASSTPGQGREKLFF	TGTGCCAGCAGCACACCGGGACAGGGAAGAGAAAAACTGTTTTTT
TRBV5-1	TRBD1	TRBJ1-2	NA	CASSLARGETYGYTF	TGCGCCAGCAGCTTGGCCAGGGGGGAGACCTACGGCTACACCTTC
TRBV7-9	NA	TRBJ1-4	NA	CASSLKSEKLFF	TGTGCCAGCAGCTTAAAAAGTGAAAAACTGTTTTTT
TRBV3-1/TRBV3-2	NA	TRBJ1-5	NA	CASGWNQPQHF	TGTGCAAGCGGGTGGAATCAGCCCCAGCATTTT
TRBV9	NA	TRBJ1-5	NA	CASSREQGGQPQHF	TGTGCCAGCAGCCGGGAACAGGGAGGTCAGCCCCAGCATTTT
TRBV19	NA	TRBJ2-7	NA	CASSSRTNSYEQYF	TGTGCCAGTAGTAGCAGGACCAATTCTTACGAGCAGTACTTC
TRBV9	NA	TRBJ1-1	NA	CASSVEGANTEAFF	TGTGCCAGCAGCGTAGAGGGAGCGAACACTGAAGCTTTCTTT
TRBV19	TRBD1	TRBJ1-2	NA	CASRSRGISNYGYTF	TGTGCCAGTAGGAGCAGGGGGATTTCTAACTATGGCTACACCTTC
TRBV19	NA	TRBJ2-3	NA	CASKTDPYTDTQYF	TGTGCCAGTAAGACGGACCCGTACACAGATACGCAGTATTTT
TRBV6-5	NA	TRBJ2-7	once	CASLGPTRAYF	TGTGCCAGCCTAGGCCCGACTCGGGCGTACTTC
TRBV5-8	TRBD1	TRBJ2-2	NA	CASSRFLSGGQITGELFF	TGTGCCAGCAGCCGGTTTCTTTCTGGGGGACAGATCACCGGGGAGCTGTTTTTT
TRBV5-8	NA	TRBJ1-1	NA	CASTQKGGSNTEAFF	TGTGCCAGCACCCAGAAGGGGGGCTCGAACACTGAAGCTTTCTTT
TRBV2	NA	TRBJ1-5	NA	CASSEGMNQPQHF	TGTGCCAGCAGTGAGGGGATGAATCAGCCCCAGCATTTT
TRBV7-9	NA	TRBJ1-2	NA	CASSSRVSYGYTF	TGTGCCAGCAGTTCGAGGGTTTCCTATGGCTACACCTTC
TRBV23-1	TRBD1	TRBJ1-3	NA	CASSQGRGNTIYF	TGCGCCAGCAGTCAGGGCAGGGGGAACACCATATATTTT
TRBV24-1	NA	TRBJ2-1	NA	CATSDLWGNEQFF	TGTGCCACCAGTGATTTGTGGGGCAATGAGCAGTTCTTC
TRBV30	NA	TRBJ1-4	NA	CAWSVDHGVEKLFF	TGTGCCTGGAGTGTAGATCACGGAGTTGAAAAACTGTTTTTT